This entry features one T cell receptor beta chain sequence. Its antigen is not yet known. No base qualities exist here, and no much larger clone lies one base off it. The cohort comprised 666 healthy bone marrow donors. Cohort members were all nominally healthy when sampled, although unrecorded immune exposures were likely present. The donor was CMV seropositive and was included in the group of 250 to 300 seropositive cohort members. A peripheral blood sample was provided by each donor, and peripheral blood mononuclear cells were used for TCR beta sequencing. The Qiagen DNeasy Blood Extraction Kit was used to extract genomic DNA from the blood cell samples. This entry comes from a study of cytomegalovirus exposure and HLA in healthy donors (dated by TCRdb to 2016 to 2017). The study in broad terms: An earlier analysis of several hundred of the donors reported 250 to 300 Gb of sequence data and 117 million unique TCR beta sequences from about 180 million T cells. An early release that covered about 600 HLA-typed donors contained around 300 gigabases of sequencing data and about 84 million unique TCR sequences. The genetic ancestry cluster associated with self-reported Caucasian donors included around 76% of the approximately 430 genotyped donors. The aim of the study was to test whether cataloging public T cell receptors could identify signatures of past pathogen exposure. Using immunosequencing, the study profiled T cell repertoires from fewer than 850 subjects and related those repertoires to cytomegalovirus serostatus. A separate validation cohort of 100 to 150 different subjects was used in addition to the 666-subject first cohort. The study combined high-throughput TCR immunosequencing, statistical association of individual TCRs with disease status, and machine learning to predict cytomegalovirus infection status. In a later analysis, previously published TCR beta repertoires from 500 to 750 donors were re-analyzed and high-resolution HLA genotyping was added so that TCR occurrence patterns could be studied. The later analysis used no new phenotypic data to find candidate immune exposures, relying instead on TCR beta sequences and their occurrence across donors. In an earlier analysis of 500 to 650 of the donors, high-throughput TCR beta sequencing was used to judge whether each TCR beta V gene segment behaved as functional or pseudogenic. Donor age, sex, ethnicity and CMV serostatus were collected together with the repertoire data. A later genetic analysis took genome-wide SNP genotypes for 398 of the 666 donors and used that subset as a discovery cohort. Every repertoire in the discovery cohort had been generated on one and the same sequencing platform. Class I and class II HLA loci were covered by the typing at four-digit resolution. The number of donors typed differed by locus, with roughly 629-640 for A, B, C, DRB1 and DQB1, roughly 520 for DQA1, 606 for DPA1, and some 440 for DPB1. Four to six DR-DQ haplotypes were handled as single units for association and clustering, since linkage in the cohort was strong. Across under 500 genotyped donors of the cohort, an average of approximately 200,000 unique TCR beta nucleotide sequences per donor were sequenced, and about a sixth of those sequences were non-productive. The investigation overall reported the following: Roughly uniform sequencing depth across donors was assumed in presence/absence analyses, although this assumption may not hold. In an earlier analysis of around 600 of the donors, most TCR beta V segments appeared in productive rearrangements about 87% or about 30% of the time, broadly matching IMGT annotations. In a later analysis, TCR association rates were found to vary across HLA loci, with the most associated TCRs seen for DRB1 alleles and the fewest for HLA-C alleles. In the study, around 150 TCR beta chains were listed as associated with cytomegalovirus. According to the authors, the approach could potentially be generalized to other disease states and immunological phenotypes. The only immune exposure information available for the cohort was CMV serostatus. In vitro tests confirmed that a few of the cytomegalovirus-associated TCR beta chains recognize cytomegalovirus antigens. A further reported finding was that TCR beta sequences accurately predicted the HLA-A and HLA-B alleles for most subjects in the first cohort. According to a later analysis, parvovirus B19, influenza, CMV and Epstein-Barr virus appeared linked to several top co-occurrence clusters. A cluster of highly shared sequence variants was judged likely to be a technical artifact of the sequencing pipeline. Because counts were too low, about 17 rarely observed V segments, including chromosome 9 orphons, were excluded from the earlier analysis of under 650 of the donors. Compared with equally common non-associated chains, HLA-associated TCR beta chains in a later analysis were more clonally expanded and had lower generation probabilities. A later analysis associated around 16,000 TCR beta sequences with specific HLA alleles at a false discovery rate of 0.05. According to a later analysis, most CMV-associated TCR beta chains appeared to be HLA-restricted, and the HLA associations seemed to be driven largely by CMV exposure. V-gene and J-gene trimming of TCR beta chains was associated with a missense DCLRE1C variant in a later genetic analysis, and the association was replicated in an independent cohort. Across donors, most TCR sequences were observed very rarely, whereas some public TCRs were present in many individuals. The classifier was reported to diagnose cytomegalovirus status with high specificity and sensitivity in both the original and validation cohorts. This cohort had only TCR beta chains sequenced, and the lack of alpha or paired-chain data limited which features could be detected. When HLA alleles, especially DR and DQ, strongly co-occurred, TCR associations were difficult to assign to individual alleles. HLA typing was unavailable for some donors at each locus, so association tests used only the typed subset. In a later genetic analysis, fewer N-insertions in productive TCRs were reported among donors in an Asian-associated ancestry cluster than the 666-donor mean. Linkage disequilibrium might explain the correlated functional status among segregating V segments, but an unknown experimental factor could not be excluded. Because the 87-base-pair reads could not distinguish some IMGT-functional V segments, including TRBV6-2 and TRBV6-3, those segments were excluded.

Libraries were built with the immunoSEQ multiplex PCR assay. For the multiplex PCR, a mixture combining 60 forward primers for TCR Vbeta segments and 13 reverse primers for TCR Jbeta segments was used. Amplification of the CDR3 region of rearranged TCR beta genes was performed with a multiplex PCR assay on genomic DNA. On the Illumina HiSeq System, the amplified TCR beta libraries were sequenced as 87-base-pair reads. The paper's processing steps were these. In a later analysis, approximately 74 million unique TCR beta chains were counted across the 650 to 700 repertoires, and around 10 million of these chains were shared by at least two donors. To remove PCR and sequencing errors, raw reads were error-corrected and collapsed into unique sequences using a nearest-neighbor algorithm that merged closely related sequences. Alignment of CDR3 sequences to IMGT reference sequences was used to assign V, D and J gene segments. For a sequence to be retained, at least a six-nucleotide match to both a V gene segment and a J gene segment was required. Rearrangements were classified as productive when the CDR3 lacked stop codons and remained in frame with V and J, and all other rearrangements were classified as non-productive. Following IMGT convention, CDR3 was defined as the stretch from the second conserved V-encoded cysteine to the conserved J-encoded phenylalanine. The earlier analysis of 587 of the donors excluded sequences that lacked an unambiguous match to a single V gene segment. In an earlier analysis of 587 of the donors, a V segment was called functional when productive rearrangements were above 56.7%, and segregating when the standard deviation between donors exceeded 5%. To diagnose cytomegalovirus status from the catalog of TCR beta chain sequences, a statistical classification framework was built. V and J gene assignment, in a later analysis, came from comparing TCR nucleotide sequences with IMGT/GENE-DB human TR gene sequences. Using the TCRdist pipeline, a later analysis assigned CDR3 sequences along with most-parsimonious VDJ recombination scenarios. In a later analysis, every TCR beta chain was defined by the combination of its CDR3 amino acid sequence and its V-gene family, and reads without a unique V-gene family were dropped. A later analysis removed 600 or so highly shared, low-generation-probability nucleotide sequences to deal with suspected cross-contamination and a sequencing artifact. For each public chain, a later analysis derived a clonal expansion index from normalized ranks of inferred template counts within each repertoire. Generation probabilities in a later analysis came from a VDJ recombination model fitted to out-of-frame rearrangements, and those results were checked against IGoR. Hypergeometric tests were used in a later analysis to score TCR-TCR, TCR-HLA and TCR-CMV co-occurrence, with a repertoire-size bias correction applied to the TCR pairs. A later analysis estimated false discovery rates by permuting HLA or CMV assignments 20 times. In a later analysis, co-occurring TCRs were grouped with DBSCAN, and TCRdist sequence similarity was added when clustering was performed within HLA-allele-positive subsets. Repertoires with fewer than 30,000 or more than 120,000 public chains were left out of co-occurrence clustering, as were about 5 repertoires with anomalous nucleotide sharing. TCRdb provides this immuneACCESS table in a form limited to in-frame rearrangements. Some clones are lacking; in checked studies, under half of them reflect an unresolved V gene, and why the rest are absent is not known. V and J calls and clone size are those listed in that table; D and trimming were worked out from the DNA. The sample records about 170,000 clones, 65% to 85% of which are singletons. The ten largest clones capture approximately 7.1% of the sample.

Sequences SGHTA (CDR1) and FQGNSA (CDR2) are obtained from the germline V gene. The CDR3 numbers 11 residues from cysteine through phenylalanine. Only the CDR3 part of the read is kept: 33 bases, read in frame from the first base. Trimming removed 4 bases from V and 10 bases from J, leaving 9 bases between the germline ends. This sequence was found in a middle-aged man in good health and CMV-seropositive. The specimen sequenced was PBMCs. Rearrangement joined TRBV7-2 to TRBJ2-3; TRBD1 could be the D gene, as 5 bases match. The sequenced DNA is TGTGCCAGCAGCTACAGGTCGGCGCAGTATTTT. Its protein is CASSYRSAQYF.